These T cell receptor beta chains were read from a single sample in a study of shared clonotypes between healthy human individuals. The protocol was immunoSEQ multiplex PCR, while the TCRdb copy is restricted to in-frame clones and leaves out a portion. The sample has 1.6 million or so clones, approximately 98.5% seen once. Specimen: naive CD4+ T cells sorted from blood. Source of these receptors: a man under 40 in good health. Each CDR3 is given with its conserved first and last residue. D genes are given only for firm matches. Size tells how often a clone was seen (once, few, many) or the class of an expanded clone, and some rows leave it out.

clone size: -
D gene: -
J gene: TRBJ1-5
V gene: TRBV19
CDR3 DNA: TGTGCCAGTAAAGGACTTAATCAGCCCCAGCATTTT
CDR3 protein: CASKGLNQPQHF

clone size: -
D gene: -
J gene: TRBJ1-1
V gene: TRBV10-2
CDR3 DNA: TGCGCCAGCAGAAGTACGGTGGGCACTGAAGCTTTCTTT
CDR3 protein: CASRSTVGTEAFF

clone size: -
D gene: -
J gene: TRBJ1-1
V gene: TRBV25-1
CDR3 DNA: TGTGCCAGCAGGGGAAAGGGCCGGGGTGAAGCTTTCTTT
CDR3 protein: CASRGKGRGEAFF

clone size: -
D gene: TRBD1
J gene: TRBJ1-1
V gene: TRBV19
CDR3 DNA: TGTGCCAGTAGTATACGGGACAGGGGACGAGAAGCTTTCTTT
CDR3 protein: CASSIRDRGREAFF

clone size: -
D gene: -
J gene: TRBJ1-1
V gene: TRBV12-5
CDR3 DNA: TGTGCTAGTGGGGCAAGGGGATCGAACACTGAAGCTTTCTTT
CDR3 protein: CASGARGSNTEAFF

clone size: -
D gene: TRBD1
J gene: TRBJ2-7
V gene: TRBV2
CDR3 DNA: TGTGCCAGCACCCGGACAGGGGGCGAGCAGTACTTC
CDR3 protein: CASTRTGGEQYF

clone size: -
D gene: -
J gene: TRBJ2-5
V gene: TRBV5-1
CDR3 DNA: TGCGCCAGCAGAGGAGACCCCCTCAACACGGAGACCCAGTACTTC
CDR3 protein: CASRGDPLNTETQYF

clone size: -
D gene: -
J gene: TRBJ2-5
V gene: TRBV28
CDR3 DNA: TGTGCCAGCAGTTTAACTGTCCAAGAGACCCAGTACTTC
CDR3 protein: CASSLTVQETQYF

clone size: -
D gene: TRBD2
J gene: TRBJ2-7
V gene: TRBV6-6
CDR3 DNA: TGTGCCAGCAGGGGGCTAGCGGGAGGGCAGGACGAGCAGTACTTC
CDR3 protein: CASRGLAGGQDEQYF

clone size: -
D gene: -
J gene: TRBJ2-1
V gene: TRBV5-1
CDR3 DNA: TGCGCCAGCAGCTTGGTTGGGGGCGGGAATGAGCAGTTCTTC
CDR3 protein: CASSLVGGGNEQFF

clone size: -
D gene: TRBD2
J gene: TRBJ2-1
V gene: TRBV5-1
CDR3 DNA: TGCGCCAGCAGCTCCCTGGGGTCTTCGGGGGGTGAGCAGTTCTTC
CDR3 protein: CASSSLGSSGGEQFF

clone size: once
D gene: TRBD2
J gene: TRBJ2-1
V gene: TRBV14
CDR3 DNA: TGTGCCAGCAGCCAAGTCGGACTAGCGGAGGGATACAATGAGCAGTTCTTC
CDR3 protein: CASSQVGLAEGYNEQFF

clone size: -
D gene: TRBD1
J gene: TRBJ2-7
V gene: TRBV20-1
CDR3 DNA: TGCGGGGGACAGGCCATTTACGAGCAGTACTTC
CDR3 protein: CGGQAIYEQYF

clone size: -
D gene: -
J gene: TRBJ2-3
V gene: TRBV9
CDR3 DNA: TGTGCCAGCAGCCTAGACGGGGGGCCTCGTACGCAGTATTTT
CDR3 protein: CASSLDGGPRTQYF

clone size: -
D gene: -
J gene: TRBJ2-6
V gene: TRBV19
CDR3 DNA: TGTGCCAGTAGTGGGAGGTCCTCTGGGGCCAACGTCCTGACTTTC
CDR3 protein: CASSGRSSGANVLTF

clone size: once
D gene: -
J gene: TRBJ2-7
V gene: TRBV2
CDR3 DNA: TGTGCCAGCAGAGATAAACCCTCCTACGAGCAGTACTTC
CDR3 protein: CASRDKPSYEQYF

clone size: -
D gene: TRBD2
J gene: TRBJ2-2
V gene: TRBV5-1
CDR3 DNA: TGCGCCAGCAGCTTCGGGCGGGAGGTCTCCGGGGAGCTGTTTTTT
CDR3 protein: CASSFGREVSGELFF

clone size: -
D gene: TRBD1
J gene: TRBJ2-7
V gene: TRBV10-3
CDR3 DNA: TGTGCCATCAGTGAGTCGGCAGGGGGCTTGCAGTACTTC
CDR3 protein: CAISESAGGLQYF

clone size: -
D gene: -
J gene: TRBJ1-3
V gene: TRBV5-1
CDR3 DNA: TGCGCCAGCAGCTTGGGTATTCCGGGGAAAGGAAACACCATATATTTT
CDR3 protein: CASSLGIPGKGNTIYF

clone size: -
D gene: -
J gene: TRBJ1-3
V gene: TRBV6-5
CDR3 DNA: TGTGCCAGCAAGCCCCTTAGCCTGGGGGGAAACACCATATATTTT
CDR3 protein: CASKPLSLGGNTIYF

clone size: -
D gene: -
J gene: TRBJ2-1
V gene: TRBV30
CDR3 DNA: TGTGCCTGGAGTGTATCCCCTAATGAGCAGTTCTTC
CDR3 protein: CAWSVSPNEQFF

clone size: -
D gene: -
J gene: TRBJ2-6
V gene: TRBV6-6
CDR3 DNA: TGTGCCAGCACCCTCTCTGGGGCCAACGTCCTGACTTTC
CDR3 protein: CASTLSGANVLTF

clone size: -
D gene: -
J gene: TRBJ2-7
V gene: TRBV18
CDR3 DNA: TGTGCCAGCTCACCACGTCCCAGGGCTTCCTACGAGCAGTACTTC
CDR3 protein: CASSPRPRASYEQYF

clone size: -
D gene: TRBD1
J gene: TRBJ2-2
V gene: TRBV5-1
CDR3 DNA: TGCGCCAGCAGCTCATCCGGGACAGGGTCGGCCGGGGAGCTGTTTTTT
CDR3 protein: CASSSSGTGSAGELFF

clone size: few
D gene: -
J gene: TRBJ2-7
V gene: TRBV15
CDR3 DNA: TGTGCCACCAGCAGAGATAGGGGCTACGAGCAGTACTTC
CDR3 protein: CATSRDRGYEQYF

clone size: once
D gene: -
J gene: TRBJ2-1
V gene: TRBV7-2
CDR3 DNA: TGTGCCAGCAGCTTATGGTCAGACTCCTACAATGAGCAGTTCTTC
CDR3 protein: CASSLWSDSYNEQFF

clone size: -
D gene: -
J gene: TRBJ1-4
V gene: TRBV6-1
CDR3 DNA: TGTGCCAGCTCACGGGCCCGAAGCGAAAAACTGTTTTTT
CDR3 protein: CASSRARSEKLFF

clone size: -
D gene: TRBD2
J gene: TRBJ2-1
V gene: TRBV6-4
CDR3 DNA: TGTGCCAGCAGTCACGGACTAGCGGGAGGGAGTGAGCAGTTCTTC
CDR3 protein: CASSHGLAGGSEQFF

clone size: -
D gene: -
J gene: TRBJ2-7
V gene: TRBV15
CDR3 DNA: TGTGCCACTACCAAAACAGCGGAGGGCATCGACTACGAGCAGTACTTC
CDR3 protein: CATTKTAEGIDYEQYF

clone size: -
D gene: -
J gene: TRBJ2-7
V gene: TRBV5-4
CDR3 DNA: TGTGCCAGCAGCTTGGAGGACAGAGCTGCTGAGCAGTACTTC
CDR3 protein: CASSLEDRAAEQYF

clone size: -
D gene: TRBD2
J gene: TRBJ2-7
V gene: TRBV27
CDR3 DNA: TGTGCCAGCAGGGGACTAGCGGGAACCTACGAGCAGTACTTC
CDR3 protein: CASRGLAGTYEQYF

clone size: -
D gene: -
J gene: TRBJ2-7
V gene: TRBV6-1
CDR3 DNA: TGTGCCAGCAGTGAAGCGCACAGGGCCTTCTACGAGCAGTACTTC
CDR3 protein: CASSEAHRAFYEQYF

clone size: -
D gene: -
J gene: TRBJ2-3
V gene: TRBV6-5
CDR3 DNA: TGTGCCAGCAGTTCGCAGGCGAACACAGATACGCAGTATTTT
CDR3 protein: CASSSQANTDTQYF

clone size: -
D gene: TRBD1
J gene: TRBJ1-1
V gene: TRBV29-1
CDR3 DNA: TGCAGCGTTGACGTGACAGGGATGAACACTGAAGCTTTCTTT
CDR3 protein: CSVDVTGMNTEAFF

clone size: -
D gene: -
J gene: TRBJ2-1
V gene: TRBV9
CDR3 DNA: TGTGCCAGCAGCGTAAAGGGTATCTCCTACAATGAGCAGTTCTTC
CDR3 protein: CASSVKGISYNEQFF

clone size: -
D gene: TRBD1
J gene: TRBJ2-7
V gene: TRBV5-8
CDR3 DNA: TGTGCCAGCAGCTTGGGACAGGGTGGGTACGAGCAGTACTTC
CDR3 protein: CASSLGQGGYEQYF

clone size: -
D gene: TRBD1
J gene: TRBJ2-3
V gene: TRBV29-1
CDR3 DNA: TGCAGCGTTGTCGCGCAGGGGGCAACAGATACGCAGTATTTT
CDR3 protein: CSVVAQGATDTQYF

clone size: -
D gene: -
J gene: TRBJ1-1
V gene: TRBV5-5
CDR3 DNA: TGTGCCAGCAGCCTCAGGGCGGGAACTGAAGCTTTCTTT
CDR3 protein: CASSLRAGTEAFF

clone size: once
D gene: -
J gene: TRBJ1-5
V gene: TRBV5-6
CDR3 DNA: TGTGCCAGCAGCTTGGACCGTAATCAGCCCCAGCATTTT
CDR3 protein: CASSLDRNQPQHF

clone size: -
D gene: TRBD2
J gene: TRBJ2-7
V gene: TRBV14
CDR3 DNA: TGTGCCAGCAGCGGGACTAGCGGAACCTACGAGCAGTACTTC
CDR3 protein: CASSGTSGTYEQYF

clone size: once
D gene: TRBD1
J gene: TRBJ1-2
V gene: TRBV9
CDR3 DNA: TGTGCCAGCAACCGTGGGGACAGGGTTGGCGGCTACACCTTC
CDR3 protein: CASNRGDRVGGYTF

clone size: -
D gene: -
J gene: TRBJ2-7
V gene: TRBV7-2
CDR3 DNA: TGTGCCAGCAGCTTAGGGGCGATCCCTACCTACGAGCAGTACTTC
CDR3 protein: CASSLGAIPTYEQYF

clone size: -
D gene: -
J gene: TRBJ2-2
V gene: TRBV7-2
CDR3 DNA: TGTGCCAGCAGCTTATCACGAAAGACCGGGGAGCTGTTTTTT
CDR3 protein: CASSLSRKTGELFF

clone size: -
D gene: -
J gene: TRBJ2-5
V gene: TRBV7-8
CDR3 DNA: TGTGCCAGCAGCTTAGCCGAACCGTGGAACTTC
CDR3 protein: CASSLAEPWNF

clone size: -
D gene: TRBD2
J gene: TRBJ2-3
V gene: TRBV4-1
CDR3 DNA: TGCGCCAGCAGCCAAGCCTCCGGGACTAGTATGGATACGCAGTATTTT
CDR3 protein: CASSQASGTSMDTQYF

clone size: once
D gene: TRBD1
J gene: TRBJ2-1
V gene: TRBV5-1
CDR3 DNA: TGCGCCAGCAGCTTGAGGACAGGGGGTTTTCTTGAGCAGTTCTTC
CDR3 protein: CASSLRTGGFLEQFF

clone size: -
D gene: TRBD1
J gene: TRBJ2-5
V gene: TRBV6-5
CDR3 DNA: TGTGCCAGCAGTTACTTCGGGACAGGGGTTCAAGAGACCCAGTACTTC
CDR3 protein: CASSYFGTGVQETQYF

clone size: -
D gene: -
J gene: TRBJ2-7
V gene: TRBV15
CDR3 DNA: TGTGCCACCAGCAAGGATCGGGGCTACGAGCAGTACTTC
CDR3 protein: CATSKDRGYEQYF

clone size: -
D gene: -
J gene: TRBJ1-3
V gene: TRBV30
CDR3 DNA: TGTGCCTGGAGTGTTGGCTCAACCTCTGGAAACACCATATATTTT
CDR3 protein: CAWSVGSTSGNTIYF

clone size: -
D gene: TRBD2
J gene: TRBJ2-1
V gene: TRBV6-5
CDR3 DNA: TGTGCCAGCAGTTACTCTGGTGTTAGCGGGAACAATGAGCAGTTCTTC
CDR3 protein: CASSYSGVSGNNEQFF

clone size: once
D gene: TRBD1
J gene: TRBJ1-2
V gene: TRBV9
CDR3 DNA: TGTGCCAGCAATCGCGGACAGGGGGCGCATCGCTACACCTTC
CDR3 protein: CASNRGQGAHRYTF

clone size: -
D gene: -
J gene: TRBJ2-6
V gene: TRBV5-5
CDR3 DNA: TGTGCCAGCAGCTTGTTCTCCTCTGGGGCCAACGTCCTGACTTTC
CDR3 protein: CASSLFSSGANVLTF

clone size: -
D gene: TRBD2
J gene: TRBJ2-3
V gene: TRBV7-9
CDR3 DNA: TGTGCCAGCAGCTCGCCTACTAGCGGGAGGGCCCCAGATACGCAGTATTTT
CDR3 protein: CASSSPTSGRAPDTQYF

clone size: -
D gene: TRBD1
J gene: TRBJ1-1
V gene: TRBV10-2
CDR3 DNA: TGCGCCAGCAGCCGACGGGACAGAATGAACACTGAAGCTTTCTTT
CDR3 protein: CASSRRDRMNTEAFF

clone size: -
D gene: -
J gene: TRBJ1-2
V gene: TRBV5-1
CDR3 DNA: TGCGCCAGCAGCTTGGACACCGGCTACACCTTC
CDR3 protein: CASSLDTGYTF

clone size: -
D gene: TRBD1
J gene: TRBJ1-5
V gene: TRBV7-2
CDR3 DNA: TGTGCCAGCAGCTTATTGGGGACAGGGAGCGGGCCCCAGCATTTT
CDR3 protein: CASSLLGTGSGPQHF

clone size: -
D gene: -
J gene: TRBJ2-7
V gene: TRBV4-1
CDR3 DNA: TGCGCCAGCAGCCAAGGCCAGTACGAGCAGTACTTC
CDR3 protein: CASSQGQYEQYF

clone size: -
D gene: TRBD1
J gene: TRBJ2-7
V gene: TRBV19
CDR3 DNA: TGTGCCAGTAGTATGCCAAGACAGGGATTGGCCGAGCAGTACTTC
CDR3 protein: CASSMPRQGLAEQYF